The entry below gives a single T cell receptor beta chain sequence along with its context. Its target is not known. Likely a read error: the CDR3 ends without its conserved phenylalanine or tryptophan. The DNA is omitted, as the CDR3 cannot be located on it reliably, and the CDR3 follows TCRdb's listing. The data were taken from a study of a mutant IDH1 vaccine in newly diagnosed glioma. Study overall: Once 4-6 weeks had passed after radiotherapy alone, vaccination started, or it started with temozolomide cycles.

Libraries were prepared by immunoSEQ multiplex PCR; TCRdb keeps only in-frame clonotypes and omits some of them. In the table there are under 40,000 clones, about 80% of which are singletons. The time point is: week 47, end of study. It was 300 ug of mutant IDH1 20-mer peptide that made up each vaccine dose, given with topical imiquimod. There were new WHO grade 3 or 4 astrocytomas in the donors, and these were IDH1-mutant and ATRX-lost. Germline CDR1 MNHNY, CDR2 SVGAGI (reference sequence). The CDR3 region is 9 residues in length, termini included. The TCR sequence derives from a man aged 30 to 39 with glioma. This specimen consisted of PBMCs, obtained from a glioma patient whose treatment included an IDH1 peptide vaccine. This rearrangement joins TRBV6-6 to TRBJ1-2. CDR3 loop: CASSYQPCG.